The 2 T cell receptor beta chains listed next were all sequenced from one sample in a study of shared clonotypes between healthy human individuals. Profiled with immunoSEQ multiplex PCR; TCRdb holds only in-frame clones, not every one. Among over 1.4 million clones listed, more than 95% were seen once. What was sequenced was naive CD4+ T cells sorted from blood. The sample's subset: CD45RA+ positively selected. These receptors all stem from a man younger than 40 in good health.

This clone was seen only once. The gene calls are TRBV5-5 and TRBJ1-4, with D perhaps TRBD1 (5 bases). CDR3 length equals 18 residues. Germline CDR1 SGHKS, CDR2 YYEKEE (reference sequence). The V end was cut by 0 bases, the J end by 5 bases, with 20 bases between. Here the CDR3 reads CASSLAGLGVVLNEKLFF. In DNA form, the CDR3 reads TGTGCCAGCAGCTTGGCAGGGCTCGGTGTGGTTTTGAATGAAAAACTGTTTTTT.

This rearrangement joins TRBV7-8 to TRBJ1-1; TRBD1 agrees at 9 bases. With V trimmed by 6 bases and J by 1 base, 9 bases remained unmatched. From germline, CDR1 is SGHVS and CDR2 FQNEAQ. This CDR3 is 16 amino acids long. CDR3 in DNA: TGTGCCAGCAGGACTGGGACAGGGTGGGGGAACACTGAAGCTTTCTTT. Amino acid sequence: CASRTGTGWGNTEAFF.